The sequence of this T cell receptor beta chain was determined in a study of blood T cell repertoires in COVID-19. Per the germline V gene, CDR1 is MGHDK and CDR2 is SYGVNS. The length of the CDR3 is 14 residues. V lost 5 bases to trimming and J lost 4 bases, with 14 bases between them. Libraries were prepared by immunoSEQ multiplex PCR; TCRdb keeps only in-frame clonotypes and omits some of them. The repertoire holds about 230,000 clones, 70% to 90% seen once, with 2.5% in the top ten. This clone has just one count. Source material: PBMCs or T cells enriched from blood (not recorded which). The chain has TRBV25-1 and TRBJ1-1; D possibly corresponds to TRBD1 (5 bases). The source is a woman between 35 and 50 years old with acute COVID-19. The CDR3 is CASSLGGEVTEAFF. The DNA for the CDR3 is TGTGCCAGCAGTCTGGGGGGGGAGGTCACTGAAGCTTTCTTT.